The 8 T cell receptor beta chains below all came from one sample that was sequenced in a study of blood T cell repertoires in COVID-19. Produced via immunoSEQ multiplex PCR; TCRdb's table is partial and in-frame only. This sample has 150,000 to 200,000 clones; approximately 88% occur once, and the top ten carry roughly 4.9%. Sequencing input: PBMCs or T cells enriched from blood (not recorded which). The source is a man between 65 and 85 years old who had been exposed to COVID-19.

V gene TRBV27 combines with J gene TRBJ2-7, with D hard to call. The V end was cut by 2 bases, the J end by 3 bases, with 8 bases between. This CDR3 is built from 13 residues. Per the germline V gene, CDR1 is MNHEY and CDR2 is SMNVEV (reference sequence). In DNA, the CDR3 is TGTGCCAGCAGTTTAGAGACTGGCTACGAGCAGTACTTC. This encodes CASSLETGYEQYF.

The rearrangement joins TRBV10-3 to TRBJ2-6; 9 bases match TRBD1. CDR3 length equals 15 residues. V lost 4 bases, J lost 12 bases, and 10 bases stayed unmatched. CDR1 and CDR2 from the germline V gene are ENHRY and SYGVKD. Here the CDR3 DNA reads TGTGCCATCAGTGGAGAGAACAGGGGGCCCTCCGTCCTGACTTTC. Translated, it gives CAISGENRGPSVLTF.

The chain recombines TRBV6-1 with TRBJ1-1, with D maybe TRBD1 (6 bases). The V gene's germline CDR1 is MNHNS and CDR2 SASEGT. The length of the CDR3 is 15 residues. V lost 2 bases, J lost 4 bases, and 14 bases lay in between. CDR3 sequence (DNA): TGTGCCAGCAGTGAAATGGGGGCCCTTAGCACTGAAGCTTTCTTT. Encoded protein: CASSEMGALSTEAFF.

The chain's CDR3 is CASSHGLTTNEKLFF. The CDR3 bases are TGTGCCAGCAGTCACGGACTGACTACTAATGAAAAACTGTTTTTT. The chain couples TRBV5-5 to TRBJ1-4; the D is unclear. CDR3 length equals 15 residues. The germline CDR1 and CDR2 sequences are SGHKS and YYEKEE (reference sequence). The germline V and J ends were trimmed by 5 bases and 2 bases, with 13 bases remaining between them.

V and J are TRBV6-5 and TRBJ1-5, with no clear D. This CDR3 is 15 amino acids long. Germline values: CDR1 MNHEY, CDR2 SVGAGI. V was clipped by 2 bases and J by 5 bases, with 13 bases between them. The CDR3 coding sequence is TGTGCCAGCAGTTACAAGCGGGCAGCCGATCAGCCCCAGCATTTT. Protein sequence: CASSYKRAADQPQHF.

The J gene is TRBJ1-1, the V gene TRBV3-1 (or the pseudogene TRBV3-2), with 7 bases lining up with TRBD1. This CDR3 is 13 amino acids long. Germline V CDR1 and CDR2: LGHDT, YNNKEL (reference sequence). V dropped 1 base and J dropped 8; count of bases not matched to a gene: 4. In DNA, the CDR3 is TGTGCCAGCAGCCAAGCAACAGGGGCCGAAGCTTTCTTT. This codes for CASSQATGAEAFF.

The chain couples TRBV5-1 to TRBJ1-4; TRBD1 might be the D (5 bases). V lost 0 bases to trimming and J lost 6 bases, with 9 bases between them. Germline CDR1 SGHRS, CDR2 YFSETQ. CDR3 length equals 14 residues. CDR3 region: CASSLEAGDEKLFF. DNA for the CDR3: TGCGCCAGCAGCTTGGAGGCGGGGGATGAAAAACTGTTTTTT.

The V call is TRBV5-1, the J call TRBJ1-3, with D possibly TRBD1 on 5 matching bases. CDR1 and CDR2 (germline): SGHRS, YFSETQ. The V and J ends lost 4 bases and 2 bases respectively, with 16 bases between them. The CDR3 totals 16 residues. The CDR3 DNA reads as TGCGCCAGCAGCCCCACGACAGAAAATCCTGGAAACACCATATATTTT. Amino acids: CASSPTTENPGNTIYF.